The 7 T cell receptor beta chains below were found in one sample sequenced in a study of cytomegalovirus exposure and HLA in healthy donors. With 60 Vbeta and 13 Jbeta primers, the PCR was carried out. Clones were sequenced by immunoSEQ multiplex PCR, and TCRdb holds only the in-frame ones, with some missing. The sample holds more than 100,000 clones; approximately 8.9% are singletons and the top ten take over 6.5%. Sequencing used PBMCs. The receptors shown here come from a woman aged 40 to 55 in good health and CMV-seropositive.

This clone was counted between two and nine times. This chain links TRBV7-2 with TRBJ2-3, with D perhaps matching TRBD1 (7 bases). The V and J ends lost 2 bases and 4 bases respectively, with 10 bases between them. This CDR3 is built from 14 residues. The germline V gene encodes CDR1 SGHTA and CDR2 FQGNSA. CDR3 sequence (DNA): TGTGCCAGCAGCTTACAGGGGGGCTCAGATACGCAGTATTTT. Amino acid sequence: CASSLQGGSDTQYF.

The V gene is TRBV19, the J gene TRBJ2-3; 8 bases are shared with TRBD2. The CDR3 contains 17 residues. With V trimmed by 9 bases and J by 2 bases, 16 bases remained unmatched. Germline V gene sequence: CDR1 LNHDA, CDR2 SQIVND (reference sequence). The CDR3 DNA reads as TGTGCCAGAACATCTAGGAAGCGGGGGCCTTTCACAGATACGCAGTATTTT. It yields the protein CARTSRKRGPFTDTQYF.

The rearrangement uses TRBV19 and TRBJ1-5; 10 nucleotides agree with TRBD1. V was pared by 4 bases and J by 4 bases, with 13 bases of the junction left unmatched. The V gene's germline CDR1 is LNHDA and CDR2 SQIVND (reference sequence). The CDR3 covers 18 residues. The CDR3 loop reads CASSTPRDRGVGNQPQHF. In DNA, the CDR3 is TGTGCCAGTAGTACACCCCGGGACAGGGGCGTTGGGAATCAGCCCCAGCATTTT. The full variable domain, its missing parts supplied by reference TRBV19 and TRBJ1-5, is DGGITQSPKYLFRKEGQNVTLSCEQNLNHDAMYWYRQDPGQGLRLIYYSQIVNDFQKGDIAEGYSVSREKKESFPLTVTSAQKNPTAFYLCASSTPRDRGVGNQPQHFGDGTRLSIL.

This clone was detected a few times. The genes are TRBV11-3 and TRBJ1-6; TRBD1 might be the D (6 bases). V dropped 5 bases and J dropped 8 bases, with 19 bases sitting between them. This CDR3 comprises 16 residues. CDR1 is SGHNT, CDR2 YENEEA, per germline. The CDR3 reads CASSRRGGASDSPLHF. In DNA form, the CDR3 reads TGTGCCAGCAGCCGAAGGGGGGGCGCTTCCGATTCACCCCTCCACTTT.

This clone was picked up a small number of times. In DNA form, the CDR3 reads TGTGCCAGCAGTTACGGGGGCCCAGAGACCCAGTACTTC. Translated: CASSYGGPETQYF. The chain joins TRBV6-5 to TRBJ2-5, with a possible D match to TRBD1 (6 bases). V was clipped by 2 bases and J by 4 bases, with 8 bases between them. The germline gives CDR1 MNHEY, CDR2 SVGAGI. This CDR3 comprises 13 residues.

V gene TRBV4-1 combines with J gene TRBJ1-1; 7 bases agree with TRBD1. The V gene's germline CDR1 is MGHRA and CDR2 YSYEKL. V trimming: 1 base; J trimming: 0 bases; junction bases outside the gene matches: 2. The CDR3 extends over 15 amino acids. The CDR3, as DNA: TGCGCCAGCAGCCAAGCGGGACAGTTGAACACTGAAGCTTTCTTT. This translates into CASSQAGQLNTEAFF.

In its sample, this clone was seen a few times. The chain uses TRBV4-1 and TRBJ1-6; D is perhaps TRBD1 (6 bases). The CDR3 runs to 15 residues. Trimming left V 0 bases short and J 7 bases short, with 10 bases between. Germline loops: CDR1 MGHRA, CDR2 YSYEKL. The chain's CDR3 is CASSQEGAGNSPLHF. The CDR3 DNA sequence: TGCGCCAGCAGCCAAGAGGGGGCCGGGAATTCACCCCTCCACTTT.